The 18 T cell receptor beta chains below all came from one sample that was sequenced in a study of cytomegalovirus exposure and HLA in healthy donors. Amplification used 60 Vbeta primers and 13 Jbeta primers. TCRdb's copy holds only in-frame clones and misses some; the assay was immunoSEQ multiplex PCR. The sample shows about 76,000 clones, and about 4.5% sits with its ten largest clones. Sequences were obtained from PBMCs. All receptors derive from a middle-aged woman in good health and CMV-seropositive.

This chain uses TRBV19 with TRBJ1-4; D might be TRBD1 (6 bases). The V gene lost 7 bases and the J gene lost 5 bases, with 17 bases spanning the gap. Germline CDR1 reads LNHDA; CDR2 reads SQIVND (reference sequence). CDR3 length: 15 residues. In nucleotides, the CDR3 is TGTGCCAGTACACCCCGCGGGGGCTGGAATGAAAAACTGTTTTTT. This codes for CASTPRGGWNEKLFF.

The rearrangement uses TRBV2 and TRBJ2-5, with D maybe TRBD2 (7 bases). V was cut by 9 bases and J by 11 bases, with 22 bases left in between. The CDR3 is made up of 13 amino acids. CDR1 is SNHLY, CDR2 FYNNEI, per germline. CDR3 sequence reads: CARKGGSSGEQYF. In nucleotides, the CDR3 is TGTGCCAGGAAGGGGGGGTCATCGGGGGAGCAGTACTTC.

The chain carries TRBV5-1 and TRBJ2-1; D possibly corresponds to TRBD2 (5 bases). Germline CDR1 reads SGHRS; CDR2 reads YFSETQ. The CDR3 runs 18 residues. V lost 3 bases to trimming and J lost 0 bases, with 19 bases between them. Written as DNA, the CDR3 is TGCGCCAGCAGCTCGGACCTCAAAGGACTCCACTCCTACAATGAGCAGTTCTTC. Protein sequence: CASSSDLKGLHSYNEQFF. The variable domain in full, with the rest retrieved from reference TRBV5-1 and TRBJ2-1, is KAGVTQTPRYLIKTRGQQVTLSCSPISGHRSVSWYQQTPGQGLQFLFEYFSETQRNKGNFPGRFSGRQFSNSRSEMNVSTLELGDSALYLCASSSDLKGLHSYNEQFFGPGTRLTVL.

The chain has TRBV6-1 and TRBJ1-1; no clear D gene. The CDR3 loop spans 13 amino acids. Germline V lookup: CDR1 MNHNS, CDR2 SASEGT. V lost 5 bases to trimming and J lost 0 bases, with 7 bases between them. The CDR3 DNA is TGTGCCAGCAGTAGAGAACTGAACACTGAAGCTTTCTTT. It is translated as CASSRELNTEAFF.

The rearrangement joins TRBV2 to TRBJ2-1; 7 bases align to TRBD2. Losses at the gene ends were 4 bases for V and 10 bases for J; bases not matched to a gene: 13. The CDR3 consists of 15 residues. The germline V gene encodes CDR1 SNHLY and CDR2 FYNNEI. This CDR3 is CASSVSGGSMGEQFF. Here the CDR3 DNA reads TGTGCCAGCAGTGTCTCGGGCGGGAGCATGGGAGAGCAGTTCTTC. Full variable domain (remainder filled in from reference TRBV2 and TRBJ2-1): EPEVTQTPSHQVTQMGQEVILRCVPISNHLYFYWYRQILGQKVEFLVSFYNNEISEKSEIFDDQFSVERPDGSNFTLKIRSTKLEDSAMYFCASSVSGGSMGEQFFGPGTRLTVL.

The CDR3 DNA reads as TGTGCCAGCAGCAATTCGACAGGAGACTATACTGAAGCTTTCTTT. Its protein product is CASSNSTGDYTEAFF. This chain uses TRBV21-1 with TRBJ1-1; TRBD1, the D gene given by the table, was not confirmed from the DNA. TRBV21-1 is given as a pseudogene. This CDR3 is 15 amino acids long.

The V call is TRBV5-5, the J call TRBJ2-7; D unclear. The germline CDR1 and CDR2 sequences are SGHKS and YYEKEE (reference sequence). The germline V and J ends were trimmed by 7 bases and 3 bases, with 8 bases remaining between them. This CDR3 has 11 amino acids. The CDR3 protein is CASSLGYEQYF. CDR3 nucleotide sequence: TGTGCCAGCTCTCTAGGCTACGAGCAGTACTTC. Full variable domain (outside the CDR3, taken from reference TRBV5-5 and TRBJ2-7): DAGVTQSPTHLIKTRGQQVTLRCSPISGHKSVSWYQQVLGQGPQFIFQYYEKEERGRGNFPDRFSARQFPNYSSELNVNALLLGDSALYLCASSLGYEQYFGPGTRLTVT.

This sequence joins TRBV19 and TRBJ1-5; TRBD1 aligns across 8 bases. V lost 6 bases and J lost 7; bases outside the gene matches: 14. The germline V gene has CDR1 LNHDA and CDR2 SQIVND (reference sequence). The CDR3 loop spans 16 amino acids. CDR3 in amino acids: CASSHIPGQGGQPQHF. The CDR3 nucleotides are TGTGCCAGTAGCCATATCCCCGGACAGGGTGGGCAGCCCCAGCATTTT.

The chain uses TRBV29-1 and TRBJ2-3, with 8 bases aligning to TRBD2. CDR3 length: 13 residues. V was pared by 6 bases and J by 3 bases, with 5 bases of the junction left unmatched. Germline assignment: CDR1 SQVTM and CDR2 ANQGSEA. The DNA for the CDR3 is TGCAGCGTCTTTACGGGGGGGACAGATACGCAGTATTTT. It encodes CSVFTGGTDTQYF.

This sequence joins TRBV5-1 and TRBJ2-1; D is perhaps TRBD1 (6 bases). The germline V gene encodes CDR1 SGHRS and CDR2 YFSETQ. The CDR3 is 15 residues long. V was cut by 5 bases and J by 0 bases, with 12 bases left in between. The CDR3 nucleotides are TGCGCCAGCAGACCGGGACAAAGCTCCTACAATGAGCAGTTCTTC. This translates into CASRPGQSSYNEQFF. The variable domain in full, with the rest retrieved from reference TRBV5-1 and TRBJ2-1, is KAGVTQTPRYLIKTRGQQVTLSCSPISGHRSVSWYQQTPGQGLQFLFEYFSETQRNKGNFPGRFSGRQFSNSRSEMNVSTLELGDSALYLCASRPGQSSYNEQFFGPGTRLTVL.

The chain links TRBV7-9 to TRBJ1-1, with TRBD1 identical over 10 bases. Trimming removed 2 bases from V and 3 bases from J; junction bases left unmatched: 6. Germline V gene lookup returns CDR1 SEHNR and CDR2 FQNEAQ (reference sequence). This CDR3 contains 16 residues. The CDR3 here is CASSLYLGQGYTEAFF. CDR3 nucleotide sequence: TGTGCCAGCAGCTTATACTTGGGACAGGGGTACACTGAAGCTTTCTTT.

The gene calls are TRBV7-2 and TRBJ2-1; 9 bases align to TRBD2. After removal of 2 bases from V and 9 bases from J, the junction contained 8 bases not matched to a gene. This CDR3 spans 15 amino acids. Germline CDR1 SGHTA, CDR2 FQGNSA. The CDR3 DNA reads TGTGCCAGCAGCTTACGGGCGGGGGGGTTGAGTGAGCAGTTCTTC. Its protein product is CASSLRAGGLSEQFF.

The chain employs TRBV7-9 and TRBJ2-1; TRBD2 matches at 7 bases. The CDR3 covers 13 residues. V lost 8 bases and J lost 7; bases outside the gene matches: 8. The germline V gene encodes CDR1 SEHNR and CDR2 FQNEAQ (reference sequence). The CDR3 DNA reads TGTGCCAGCTCTGCAAGCGGGACTAATGAGCAGTTCTTC. This gives the protein CASSASGTNEQFF.

The rearrangement links TRBV6-1 to TRBJ2-7, with 10 bases matching TRBD2. The junction had 4 bases not matched to a gene; V was cut back by 6 bases and J by 2 bases. Germline assignment: CDR1 MNHNS and CDR2 SASEGT. CDR3 length: 14 residues. The CDR3 reads CASSGTSETYEQYF. The CDR3 region has the DNA TGTGCCAGCAGCGGGACTAGCGAGACCTACGAGCAGTACTTC.

Here the CDR3 DNA reads TGTGCCAGCAGTTTGATAACAACTAGCGCCGACACAGATACGCAGTATTTT. It yields the protein CASSLITTSADTDTQYF. The rearrangement links TRBV28 to TRBJ2-3; 7 bases fit TRBD2. Germline assignment: CDR1 MDHEN and CDR2 SYDVKM. This CDR3 comprises 17 residues. V lost 3 bases to trimming and J lost 2 bases; unmatched junction nucleotides: 11.

V is TRBV28 and J is TRBJ1-2; 7 bases align to TRBD1. V shed 8 bases and J 4 bases; nucleotides not matched to a gene: 10. Germline-derived CDR1 and CDR2 are MDHEN and SYDVKM. The CDR3 is 14 residues long. CDR3 amino acids: CASGRQGSPYGYTF. CDR3 sequence (DNA): TGTGCCAGCGGTAGACAGGGATCTCCCTATGGCTACACCTTC.

The V gene is TRBV27, the J gene TRBJ2-7, with TRBD1 matching 7 bases. The V gene's germline CDR1 is MNHEY and CDR2 SMNVEV (reference sequence). The CDR3 contains 13 residues. The V gene end was trimmed by 8 bases and the J gene end by 2 bases; junction bases not matched to a gene: 6. CDR3 residues: CASPGQAAYEQYF. CDR3 sequence (DNA): TGTGCCAGCCCTGGACAGGCCGCCTACGAGCAGTACTTC.

V gene TRBV18 combines with J gene TRBJ1-1, with 10 bases identical to TRBD1. V trimming: 2 bases; J trimming: 3 bases; junction bases outside the gene matches: 3. The CDR3 length is 15 residues. The V gene's germline CDR1 is KGHSH and CDR2 LQKENI. The CDR3 sequence: CASSPSGTGDTEAFF. In nucleotides, the CDR3 is TGTGCCAGCTCACCATCAGGGACAGGGGACACTGAAGCTTTCTTT.